The source of this T cell receptor (beta chain) is a study of T-cell reconstitution after alpha-beta-depleted transplantation in children. Overall study findings and caveats: Several hundred expanded graft clones reportedly gave rise to the alpha-beta T cells present about two months after transplant.

About this clonotype: No antigen is known for it.

V was shortened by 3 bases and J by 2 bases, with 11 bases between the two germline ends. Germline CDR1 and CDR2: MGHRA and YSYEKL. The CDR3 extends over 14 amino acids. Unique molecular identifiers tagged the TCRbeta library. TCRdb re-derived calls from the PCR reads in MiXCR, one entry per CDR3 protein. Among nearly 350,000 distinct CDR3 sequences, roughly 17% were seen once, and the ten largest hold about 41%. Sequences were derived from PBMCs, mostly from graft donor cells, sampled 360 days after TCRalphabeta/CD19-depleted stem cell transplant. The sequence came from a male patient aged 2-10 years who had a stem cell transplant for acute lymphoblastic leukemia, so the T cells may come from the graft donor. The chain couples TRBV4-1 to TRBJ2-7, with a weak D call TRBD1 (5 bases). DNA of the CDR3: TGCGCCAGCAGCCAGCAGGGTAAGGCCTACGAGCAGTACTTC. Residues: CASSQQGKAYEQYF.